The clone carrying this TCR beta chain was recorded a few times. Its antigen is currently unknown. One junction end disagrees with the germline gene, perhaps due to a read error. The sample comes from a study of T cells in Graves' hyperthyroidism and ophthalmopathy. Absence of ophthalmopathy progression within 18 months defined stable Graves' hyperthyroidism. Diagnoses rested on clinical symptoms, serum thyroxine and TRAb, thyroid ultrasound and orbital computed tomography. Findings and limits, study-wide: The blood repertoire included most of the expanded thyroid clonotypes above 0.001. Separating ophthalmopathy from stable hyperthyroidism was achieved by a 13 V-J model.

Researchers took RNA transcripts and amplified the TCR beta CDR3 regions from them. Carried out on the TCR CDR3, a first-round RT-PCR used the HTBI primer set. TCRdb reprocessed the multiplex PCR reads with MiXCR, giving one entry per CDR3 protein. The table has about 560,000 distinct CDR3 sequences, roughly 50% seen once. CDR3 length: 13 residues. Germline CDR1 and CDR2: ENHRY and SYGVKD. The TCR sequence derives from a woman under 30 with Graves' hyperthyroidism. This chain connects TRBV10-3 to TRBJ1-1, with D perhaps TRBD1 (5 bases). Sequencing used peripheral blood or thyroid tissue (not recorded which). CDR3 sequence: CASSYVQGSEAFF. The CDR3 DNA sequence: TGTGCCAGCAGTTACGTCCAGGGTTCTGAAGCTTTCTTT.